A selection of T cell receptor beta chains follows, all from one sample in a study of shared clonotypes between healthy human individuals. TCRdb keeps only in-frame clones here, not all; method: immunoSEQ multiplex PCR. The table lists around 940,000 clones, more than 75% of them singletons. The sample consisted of memory CD4+ T cells sorted from blood. The receptors were sampled from a man between 18 and 29 years old in good health. Both conserved end residues are part of each CDR3. D genes are given only for firm matches. A row's size may be missing; if present it is once, few, many or a size class.

abundance: -; j_gene: TRBJ2-7; v_gene: TRBV10-1; d_gene: -; CDR3nt: TGCGCCAGCAGTGGCAGGGGATGGGGCGAGCAGTACTTC; CDR3aa: CASSGRGWGEQYF
abundance: few; j_gene: TRBJ2-7; v_gene: TRBV27; d_gene: -; CDR3nt: TGTGCCAGCAGTCCCCAGGCCGGGGTTGGCGCACACGAGCAGTACTTC; CDR3aa: CASSPQAGVGAHEQYF
abundance: -; j_gene: TRBJ1-5; v_gene: TRBV5-1; d_gene: TRBD1; CDR3nt: TGCGCCAGCAGCCTGACAGGGGGCAATCAGCCCCAGCATTTT; CDR3aa: CASSLTGGNQPQHF
abundance: -; j_gene: TRBJ1-5; v_gene: TRBV19; d_gene: TRBD1; CDR3nt: TGTGCCAGTAGTATAGATTGGGACAGGGCGGGAGAAGTTCAGCCCCAGCATTTT; CDR3aa: CASSIDWDRAGEVQPQHF
abundance: -; j_gene: TRBJ1-6; v_gene: TRBV6-5; d_gene: -; CDR3nt: TGTGCCAGCCAACTGGGCAGATATAATTCACCCCTCCACTTT; CDR3aa: CASQLGRYNSPLHF
abundance: -; j_gene: TRBJ2-3; v_gene: TRBV6-5; d_gene: -; CDR3nt: TGTGCCAGCAGTCTCGGACTGGCCGATACGCAGTATTTT; CDR3aa: CASSLGLADTQYF
abundance: -; j_gene: TRBJ2-7; v_gene: TRBV10-3; d_gene: -; CDR3nt: TGTGCCATCAGGAATACAGGGCTTTCCTACGAGCAGTACTTC; CDR3aa: CAIRNTGLSYEQYF
abundance: once; j_gene: TRBJ2-3; v_gene: TRBV10-2; d_gene: TRBD2; CDR3nt: TGCGCCAGCAGGACTAGCGGGAGCTCGAAAGATACGCAGTATTTT; CDR3aa: CASRTSGSSKDTQYF
abundance: -; j_gene: TRBJ2-7; v_gene: TRBV10-3; d_gene: TRBD1; CDR3nt: TGTGCCATCACCGGGGACAGGGACTCCTACGAGCAGTACTTC; CDR3aa: CAITGDRDSYEQYF
abundance: few; j_gene: TRBJ2-1; v_gene: TRBV10-3; d_gene: TRBD2; CDR3nt: TGTGCCATCAGTACTAGCGGGGGCTACAACAATGAGCAGTTCTTC; CDR3aa: CAISTSGGYNNEQFF
abundance: -; j_gene: TRBJ1-1; v_gene: TRBV6-5; d_gene: -; CDR3nt: TGTGCCAGCAGTTACCGGGGGGACATTAAAGCTTTCTTT; CDR3aa: CASSYRGDIKAFF
abundance: -; j_gene: TRBJ1-6; v_gene: TRBV11-2; d_gene: -; CDR3nt: TGTGCCAGCAGCCCCGGCCGGCACTATTCACCCCTCCACTTT; CDR3aa: CASSPGRHYSPLHF
abundance: -; j_gene: TRBJ2-7; v_gene: TRBV5-4; d_gene: TRBD1; CDR3nt: TGTGCCAGCAGCGTGGGACAGAAAAAATCCTACGAGCAGTACTTC; CDR3aa: CASSVGQKKSYEQYF